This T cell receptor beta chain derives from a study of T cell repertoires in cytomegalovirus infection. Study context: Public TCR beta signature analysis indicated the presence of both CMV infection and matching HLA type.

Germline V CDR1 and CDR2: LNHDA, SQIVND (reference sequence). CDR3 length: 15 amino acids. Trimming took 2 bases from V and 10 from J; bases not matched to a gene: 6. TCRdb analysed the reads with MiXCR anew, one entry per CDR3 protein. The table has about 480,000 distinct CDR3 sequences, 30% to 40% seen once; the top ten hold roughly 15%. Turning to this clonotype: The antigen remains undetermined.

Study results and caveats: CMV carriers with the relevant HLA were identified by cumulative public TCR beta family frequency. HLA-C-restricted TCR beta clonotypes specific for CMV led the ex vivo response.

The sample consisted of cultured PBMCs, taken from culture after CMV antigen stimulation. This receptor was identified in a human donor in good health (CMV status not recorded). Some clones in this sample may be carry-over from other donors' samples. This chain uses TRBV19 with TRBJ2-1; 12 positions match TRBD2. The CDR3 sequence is CASSIIGTSGSEQFF. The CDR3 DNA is TGTGCCAGTAGTATAATAGGGACTAGCGGGTCGGAGCAGTTCTTC. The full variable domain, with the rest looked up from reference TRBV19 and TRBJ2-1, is DGGITQSPKYLFRKEGQNVTLSCEQNLNHDAMYWYRQDPGQGLRLIYYSQIVNDFQKGDIAEGYSVSREKKESFPLTVTSAQKNPTAFYLCASSIIGTSGSEQFFGPGTRLTVL.